This T cell receptor (beta chain) was found in a study of long-term antiretroviral therapy in people with HIV. General study findings and limits: Participants lacked recorded data on ART adherence, viral resistance or therapy changes. An increase in diversity followed ART, yet levels stayed below transplant donor controls. Against controls, HIV repertoires showed narrower ranges of CDR3 length.

Concerning this clone itself: Antigen unknown.

There was at least one pre-ART PBMC sample for each donor, plus at least two post-ART PBMC samples. Run at survey level, the immunoSEQ assay was version v3.0. Some clones are missing from TCRdb's copy, which holds only in-frame ones; the method was immunoSEQ multiplex PCR. Here the sample spans 10,000 to 14,000 clones, 85% to 90% being singletons. The TCR originated in a woman in her thirties or forties with HIV. This specimen was unsorted PBMCs, taken 0.2 years before starting antiretroviral therapy.

The CDR3 sequence is CASSPKLAGGPGEQFF. The CDR3 DNA reads TGTGCCAGCTCACCAAAACTAGCGGGGGGGCCGGGTGAGCAGTTCTTC. The chain employs TRBV18 and TRBJ2-1, with 13 bases aligning to TRBD2. Germline assignment: CDR1 KGHSH and CDR2 LQKENI. The CDR3 runs 16 residues. V was clipped by 2 bases and J by 9 bases; unmatched bases: 7.